This T cell receptor beta chain derives from a study of cytomegalovirus exposure and HLA in healthy donors (dated by TCRdb to the late 2010s). Turning to the overall study: In an earlier analysis of several hundred of the donors, approximately 260 Gb of sequence data and approximately 120 million unique TCR beta sequences from about 179 million T cells were reported. Across under 500 genotyped donors of the cohort, an average of about 250,000 unique TCR beta nucleotide sequences per donor were sequenced, and roughly a sixth of those sequences were non-productive. The later analysis used no new phenotypic data to find candidate immune exposures, relying instead on TCR beta sequences and their occurrence across donors. The study profiled the T cell repertoires of more than 500 subjects by immunosequencing and related them to cytomegalovirus serostatus. Alongside the repertoire data, information on donor age, sex, ethnicity and CMV serostatus was compiled. A later analysis re-analyzed previously published TCR beta repertoires from about 600 donors and added high-resolution HLA genotyping to study TCR occurrence patterns. To decide whether each TCR beta V gene segment behaved as functional or pseudogenic, an earlier analysis of some 600 of the donors relied on high-throughput TCR beta sequencing. Among the approximately 400 genotyped donors, 81% belonged to the genetic ancestry cluster associated with self-reported Caucasian donors. Class I and class II HLA loci were covered by the typing at four-digit resolution. Five DR-DQ haplotypes were treated as single units for association and clustering because of strong linkage in the cohort. An early release that covered roughly 600 HLA-typed donors contained around 300 gigabases of sequencing data and about 84 million unique TCR sequences. Every repertoire in the discovery cohort had been generated on one and the same sequencing platform. Typing coverage differed by locus: A, B, C, DRB1 and DQB1 were typed in about 620-630 donors, DQA1 in 522, DPA1 in roughly 590, and DPB1 in roughly 450. The study aimed to test whether signatures of past pathogen exposure could be identified by cataloging public T cell receptors. The study combined high-throughput TCR immunosequencing, statistical association of individual TCRs with disease status, and machine learning to predict cytomegalovirus infection status. In a later genetic analysis, genome-wide SNP genotypes for about 65% of the roughly 670 donors were used, and that subset was treated as a discovery cohort. Along with the approximately 700-subject first cohort, a separate validation cohort of over a hundred different subjects was used. Results the study describes overall, beyond this receptor: According to a later analysis, most CMV-associated TCR beta chains appeared to be HLA-restricted, and the HLA associations seemed to be driven largely by CMV exposure. According to a later analysis, parvovirus B19, influenza, CMV and Epstein-Barr virus appeared linked to several top co-occurrence clusters. In a later analysis, HLA-associated TCR beta chains were found to be more clonally expanded and to have lower generation probabilities than equally common non-associated chains. Because the 87-base-pair reads could not distinguish some IMGT-functional V segments, including TRBV6-2 and TRBV6-3, those segments were excluded. Immune exposure information for the cohort was limited to CMV serostatus. A cluster of highly shared sequence variants was judged likely to be a technical artifact of the sequencing pipeline. Broadly in line with IMGT annotations, most TCR beta V segments showed up in productive rearrangements about 87% or about 30% of the time in an earlier analysis of several hundred of the donors. The classifier was reported to diagnose cytomegalovirus status with high specificity and sensitivity in both the original cohort and the validation cohort. The authors suggested that the approach could potentially be generalized to other disease states and immunological phenotypes. Assigning TCR associations to individual alleles was difficult when HLA alleles, especially DR and DQ, strongly co-occurred. Because HLA typing was missing for some donors at each locus, association tests included only the typed subset. This cohort had only TCR beta chains sequenced, and the lack of alpha or paired-chain data limited which features could be detected. Presence/absence analyses assumed roughly uniform sequencing depth across donors, an assumption that may not hold. At a false discovery rate of 0.05, a later analysis linked 16,951 TCR beta sequences to specific HLA alleles. A further reported finding was that TCR beta sequences accurately predicted the HLA-A and HLA-B alleles for most subjects in the first cohort. A few of the identified cytomegalovirus-associated TCR beta chains were confirmed in vitro to be specific for cytomegalovirus antigens. Linkage disequilibrium might explain the correlated functional status among segregating V segments, but an unknown experimental factor could not be excluded. According to a later genetic analysis, donors in an Asian-associated ancestry cluster had fewer N-insertions in productive TCRs than the approximately 610-donor mean. According to a later analysis, TCR association rates differed among HLA loci, with DRB1 alleles showing the most associated TCRs and HLA-C alleles showing the fewest. A later genetic analysis associated a missense DCLRE1C variant with V-gene and J-gene trimming of TCR beta chains, and an independent cohort replicated the association. The study listed 150 to 200 TCR beta chains as associated with cytomegalovirus. Across donors, most TCR sequences were observed very rarely, whereas some public TCRs were present in many individuals. Because counts were too low, roughly 16 rarely observed V segments, including chromosome 9 orphons, were left out of the earlier analysis of 587 of the donors.

Libraries came from the immunoSEQ multiplex PCR assay. The multiplex PCR relied on a mix of 60 forward primers for TCR Vbeta segments and 13 reverse primers for TCR Jbeta segments. The CDR3 region of rearranged TCR beta genes was amplified from genomic DNA by a multiplex PCR assay. The Illumina HiSeq System was used to sequence the amplified TCR beta libraries as 87-base-pair reads. In the paper's pipeline: In a later analysis, tens of millions of unique TCR beta chains were counted across the approximately 640 repertoires, and about 9.9 million of these chains were shared by at least two donors. A nearest-neighbor algorithm error-corrected the raw reads and collapsed the reads into unique sequences, merging closely related sequences to remove PCR and sequencing errors. CDR3 sequences were aligned to IMGT reference sequences to assign V, D and J gene segments. Each retained sequence needed at least a six-nucleotide match to both a V gene segment and a J gene segment. Rearrangements were classified as productive when the CDR3 lacked stop codons and remained in frame with V and J, and all other rearrangements were classified as non-productive. Following IMGT convention, CDR3 was defined as the stretch from the second conserved V-encoded cysteine up to the conserved J-encoded phenylalanine. In an earlier analysis of 587 of the donors, sequences lacking an unambiguous match to a single V gene segment were excluded. In an earlier analysis of several hundred of the donors, V segments were called functional above 56.7% productive rearrangements and were called segregating when the between-donor standard deviation exceeded 5%. A statistical classification framework was built to diagnose cytomegalovirus status from the catalog of TCR beta chain sequences. In a later analysis, TCR nucleotide sequences were compared against IMGT/GENE-DB human TR gene sequences so that V and J genes could be assigned. The TCRdist pipeline was used in a later analysis to assign CDR3 sequences and most-parsimonious VDJ recombination scenarios. In a later analysis, every TCR beta chain was defined by the combination of its CDR3 amino acid sequence and its V-gene family, and reads without a unique V-gene family were dropped. In a later analysis, 500 to 700 highly shared, low-generation-probability nucleotide sequences were removed to address suspected cross-contamination and a sequencing artifact. In a later analysis, a clonal expansion index for each public chain was calculated from normalized within-repertoire ranks of inferred template counts. A later analysis computed generation probabilities with a VDJ recombination model fitted to out-of-frame rearrangements, and checked the results against IGoR. In a later analysis, TCR-TCR, TCR-HLA and TCR-CMV co-occurrence was scored with hypergeometric tests, and a repertoire-size bias correction was applied to TCR pairs. In a later analysis, false discovery rates were estimated by permuting HLA or CMV assignments 20 times. In a later analysis, co-occurring TCRs were grouped using DBSCAN, and TCRdist sequence similarity was added for clustering within HLA-allele-positive subsets. For co-occurrence clustering, repertoires with fewer than 30,000 or more than 120,000 public chains were excluded, along with a handful of repertoires with anomalous nucleotide sharing. TCRdb mirrors the immuneACCESS table, restricted to in-frame sequences. Some clones are absent from its copies; in checked studies, under half trace to an unresolved V gene, and the reason for the others is unknown. V and J calls and clone size are copied from that table; D and trimming were computed from the DNA. The sample's table lists a count of some 33,000 clones. The top ten clones comprise 4.8% of the sample.

The cohort was made up of 666 healthy bone marrow donors. All cohort members were sampled while nominally healthy, although unrecorded immune exposures were likely present. The donor tested CMV seronegative, placing the donor among the roughly 340 seronegative members of the cohort. A peripheral blood sample was collected from each donor, and TCR beta sequencing was performed on peripheral blood mononuclear cells. Genomic DNA extraction from the blood cell samples was performed with the Qiagen DNeasy Blood Extraction Kit. As for this clone: Its target antigen remains unknown.

From cysteine to phenylalanine, the CDR3 is 15 amino acids long. The sequence is cut down to CDR3 DNA, 45 bases in frame from base 1. The germline V gene (reference sequence) gives CDR1 as GTSNPN and CDR2 as SVGIG. Trimming takes 4 bases from V and 5 bases from J, and the germline ends sit 18 bases apart. The chain was built from TRBV30 and TRBJ1-5; the D gene cannot be named for sure. The source is a female donor in good health and CMV-seronegative. Sequencing was carried out using PBMCs. The CDR3 protein: CAWNSPGSTDQPQHF. The sequenced DNA: TGTGCCTGGAATTCTCCGGGGAGCACTGATCAGCCCCAGCATTTT.